Below, 4 T cell receptor beta chains from the same sample are listed, as sequenced in a study of cytomegalovirus exposure and HLA in healthy donors (dated by TCRdb to 2015 to 2018). The receptor library was made with the immunoSEQ multiplex PCR assay. A mixture of 60 forward primers for TCR Vbeta segments and 13 reverse primers for TCR Jbeta segments was used in the multiplex PCR. TCRdb took this table from immuneACCESS and kept in-frame rearrangements with V and J called. Such tables lack part of the clones; where checked against another copy, unresolved V genes explain under half of the gap, and the rest is unexplained. Within this sample are 95,000 to 150,000 clones, with about three fifths of them counted one time only. Of the sample, roughly 8.6% is held by the ten largest clones. Sequencing input: PBMCs. The receptor source for this set is a woman in her forties in good health and CMV-seropositive.

This clone was picked up a small number of times. This chain joins TRBV2 and TRBJ1-6; 10 bases agree with TRBD1. V shed 6 bases, J shed 8 bases, and the junction held 4 bases outside the gene matches. Per germline, CDR1 SNHLY and CDR2 FYNNEI. The CDR3 consists of 14 residues. The CDR3 region has the DNA TGTGCCAGCAGAACCGGGACAGGGGATTCACCCCTCCACTTT. It encodes CASRTGTGDSPLHF.

This chain uses TRBV29-1 with TRBJ2-3, with D possibly matching TRBD2 (6 bases). CDR1 and CDR2 (germline): SQVTM, ANQGSEA. Trimming removed 5 bases from V and 0 bases from J, with 9 bases in between. The CDR3 is made up of 13 amino acids. The CDR3: CSVHGSSTDTQYF. The CDR3, as DNA: TGCAGCGTTCACGGGAGTAGCACAGATACGCAGTATTTT.

The V gene is TRBV7-6, the J gene TRBJ2-1, with D tentatively TRBD2 (6 bases). The CDR3 sequence is 15 residues long. CDR1 SGHVS and CDR2 FNYEAQ come from the germline V gene. Deletions cut 0 bases from V and 9 bases from J, with 15 bases between. Written as DNA, the CDR3 is TGTGCCAGCAGCTTAGCTACGGGAGTGTTCTCTGAGCAGTTCTTC. Protein: CASSLATGVFSEQFF.

This clone has ten or more counts. The rearrangement joins TRBV5-6 to TRBJ1-1; D perhaps matches TRBD1 (6 bases). Germline V gives CDR1 SGHDT, CDR2 YYEEEE. The CDR3 totals 14 residues. Trimming took off 2 bases at V and 1 base at J, with 9 bases between the two ends. The CDR3 DNA reads TGTGCCAGCAGCTTCACAGGGCCGAACACTGAAGCTTTCTTT. It yields the protein CASSFTGPNTEAFF.